This T cell receptor (beta chain) was obtained from a study of Tregs in tolerant kidney transplant recipients. Study-wide results and limits: Biological reproducibility was not directly addressed in this study.

Recipients received nonmyeloablative bone marrow transplants from related graft donors, with transient mixed chimerism. Unstimulated regulatory T cells (CD4+CD25+CD127-), CD4+CD25- non-regulatory cells, CD4 and CD8 cells were FACS-sorted from thawed PBMCs. The data were produced by immunoSEQ multiplex PCR, yet TCRdb's version contains in-frame clones alone and is incomplete. This sample has about 81,000 clones, with 91% found just once. To note about this clone: Its target is unknown.

Germline assignment: CDR1 SGHDN and CDR2 FVKESK. V was trimmed by 1 base and J by 3 bases, leaving 10 bases between them. The CDR3 is 14 residues long. The chain carries TRBV14 and TRBJ2-7; TRBD2 might be the D (5 bases). Sequencing used CD4+ T cells from blood (PBMCs), obtained 24 months after the transplant. The clonotype originates from a human patient who received a combined kidney and bone marrow transplant. Some T cells may be graft donor cells. The CDR3 sequence is CASSQALGFYEQYF. The CDR3 region has the DNA TGTGCCAGCAGCCAAGCACTAGGGTTCTACGAGCAGTACTTC.